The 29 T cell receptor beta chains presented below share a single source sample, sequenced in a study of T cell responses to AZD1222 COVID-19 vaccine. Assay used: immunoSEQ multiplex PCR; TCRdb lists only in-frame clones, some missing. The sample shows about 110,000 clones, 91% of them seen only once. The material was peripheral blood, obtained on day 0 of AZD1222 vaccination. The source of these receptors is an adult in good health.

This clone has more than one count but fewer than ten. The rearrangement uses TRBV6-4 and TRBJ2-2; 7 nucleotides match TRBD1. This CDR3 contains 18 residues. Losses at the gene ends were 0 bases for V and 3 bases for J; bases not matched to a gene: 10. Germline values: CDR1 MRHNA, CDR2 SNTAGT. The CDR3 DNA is TGTGCCAGCAGTGACTCAAACAGGGGTGGTGAGGACACCGGGGAGCTGTTTTTT. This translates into CASSDSNRGGEDTGELFF.

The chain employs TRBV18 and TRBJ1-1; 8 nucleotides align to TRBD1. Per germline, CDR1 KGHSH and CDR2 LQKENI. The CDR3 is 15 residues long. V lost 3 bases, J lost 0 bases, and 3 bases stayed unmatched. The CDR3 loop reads CASSPPTGVNTEAFF. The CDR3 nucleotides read TGTGCCAGCTCACCTCCGACAGGGGTGAACACTGAAGCTTTCTTT.

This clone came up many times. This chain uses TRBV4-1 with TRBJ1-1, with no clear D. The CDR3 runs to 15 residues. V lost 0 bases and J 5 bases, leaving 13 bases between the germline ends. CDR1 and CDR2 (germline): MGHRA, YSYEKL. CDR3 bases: TGCGCCAGCAGCCAAGATATGGGGTCGTTGACTGAAGCTTTCTTT. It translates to CASSQDMGSLTEAFF.

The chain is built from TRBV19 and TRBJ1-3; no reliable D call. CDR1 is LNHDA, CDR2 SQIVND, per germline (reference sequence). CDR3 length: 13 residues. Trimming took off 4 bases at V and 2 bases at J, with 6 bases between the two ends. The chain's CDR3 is CASSTGAGNTIYF. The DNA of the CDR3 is TGTGCCAGTAGTACGGGTGCTGGAAACACCATATATTTT.

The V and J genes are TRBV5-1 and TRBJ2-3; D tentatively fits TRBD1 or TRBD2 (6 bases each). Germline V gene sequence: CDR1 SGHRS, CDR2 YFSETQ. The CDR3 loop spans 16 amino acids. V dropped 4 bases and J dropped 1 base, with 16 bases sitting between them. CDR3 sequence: CASSPLGGRGTDTQYF. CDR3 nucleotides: TGCGCCAGCAGCCCCCTGGGGGGCCGGGGCACAGATACGCAGTATTTT. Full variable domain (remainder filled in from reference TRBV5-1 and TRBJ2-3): KAGVTQTPRYLIKTRGQQVTLSCSPISGHRSVSWYQQTPGQGLQFLFEYFSETQRNKGNFPGRFSGRQFSNSRSEMNVSTLELGDSALYLCASSPLGGRGTDTQYFGPGTRLTVL.

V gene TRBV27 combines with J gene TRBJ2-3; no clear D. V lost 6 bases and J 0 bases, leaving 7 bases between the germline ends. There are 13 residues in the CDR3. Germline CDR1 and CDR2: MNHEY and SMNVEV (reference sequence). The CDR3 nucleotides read TGTGCCAGCAGCCGGGCGAGCACAGATACGCAGTATTTT. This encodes CASSRASTDTQYF.

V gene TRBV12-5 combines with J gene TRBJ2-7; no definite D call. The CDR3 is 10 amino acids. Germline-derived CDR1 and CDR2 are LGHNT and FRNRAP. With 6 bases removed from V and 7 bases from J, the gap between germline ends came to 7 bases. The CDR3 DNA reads TGTGCTAGTGGGGATTTTGAGCAGTACTTC. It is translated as CASGDFEQYF.

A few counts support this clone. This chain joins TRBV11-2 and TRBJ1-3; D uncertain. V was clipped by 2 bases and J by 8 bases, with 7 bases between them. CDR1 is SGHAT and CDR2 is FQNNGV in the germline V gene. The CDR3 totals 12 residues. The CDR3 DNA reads TGTGCCAGCAGCTTAACGGAGGACACCATATATTTT. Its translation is CASSLTEDTIYF.

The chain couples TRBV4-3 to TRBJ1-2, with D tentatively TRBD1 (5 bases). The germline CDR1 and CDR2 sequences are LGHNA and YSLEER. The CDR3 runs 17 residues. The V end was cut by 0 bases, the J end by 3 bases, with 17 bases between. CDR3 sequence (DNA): TGCGCCAGCAGCCAAGATCTGCCAGGGCAGAGGGACTATGGCTACACCTTC. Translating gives CASSQDLPGQRDYGYTF.

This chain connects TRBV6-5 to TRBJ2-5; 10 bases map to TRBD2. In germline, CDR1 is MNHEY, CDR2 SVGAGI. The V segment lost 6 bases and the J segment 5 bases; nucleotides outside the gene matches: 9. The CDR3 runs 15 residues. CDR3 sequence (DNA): TGTGCCAGCAGCAGTGTAGCGGGGGGAGGGGAGACCCAGTACTTC. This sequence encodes CASSSVAGGGETQYF.

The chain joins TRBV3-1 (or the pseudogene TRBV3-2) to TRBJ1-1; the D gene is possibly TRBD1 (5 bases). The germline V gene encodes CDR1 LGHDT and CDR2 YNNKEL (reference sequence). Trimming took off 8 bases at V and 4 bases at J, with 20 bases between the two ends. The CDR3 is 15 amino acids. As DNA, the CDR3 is TGTGCCAGCGGGCCTTTTCGGGGCATGGGCACTGAAGCTTTCTTT. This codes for CASGPFRGMGTEAFF.

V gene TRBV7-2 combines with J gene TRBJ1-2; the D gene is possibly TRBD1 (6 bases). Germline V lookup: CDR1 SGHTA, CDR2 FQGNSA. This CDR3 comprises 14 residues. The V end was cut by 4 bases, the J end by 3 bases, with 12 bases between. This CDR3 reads CASSSLGAYYGYTF. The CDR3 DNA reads TGTGCCAGCAGCTCCTTGGGGGCGTACTATGGCTACACCTTC.

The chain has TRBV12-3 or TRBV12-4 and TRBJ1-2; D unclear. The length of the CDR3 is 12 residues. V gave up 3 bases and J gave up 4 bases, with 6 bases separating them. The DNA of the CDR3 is TGTGCCAGCAGTTTGATATCCTATGGCTACACCTTC. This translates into CASSLISYGYTF.

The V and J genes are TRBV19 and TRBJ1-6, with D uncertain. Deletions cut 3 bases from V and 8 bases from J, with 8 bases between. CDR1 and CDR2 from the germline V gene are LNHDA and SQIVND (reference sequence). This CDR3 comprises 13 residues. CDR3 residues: CASSMFRDSPLHF. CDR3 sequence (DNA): TGTGCCAGTAGTATGTTTAGGGATTCACCCCTCCACTTT. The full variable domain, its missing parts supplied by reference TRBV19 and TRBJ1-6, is DGGITQSPKYLFRKEGQNVTLSCEQNLNHDAMYWYRQDPGQGLRLIYYSQIVNDFQKGDIAEGYSVSREKKESFPLTVTSAQKNPTAFYLCASSMFRDSPLHFGNGTRLTVT.

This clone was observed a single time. The DNA for the CDR3 is TGCAGCGTTGTTAGCAGAACCTACGAGCAGTACTTC. Translated, it gives CSVVSRTYEQYF. This sequence joins TRBV29-1 and TRBJ2-7; D ambiguous. With 4 bases removed from V and 2 bases from J, the gap between germline ends came to 9 bases. The CDR3 is 12 residues long. Germline values: CDR1 SQVTM, CDR2 ANQGSEA.

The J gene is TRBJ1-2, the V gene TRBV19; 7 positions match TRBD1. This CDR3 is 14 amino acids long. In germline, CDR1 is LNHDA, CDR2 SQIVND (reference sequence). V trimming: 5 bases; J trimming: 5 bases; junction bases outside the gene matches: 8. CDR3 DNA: TGTGCCAGTAGTGCGTCAGGGGGGGAGTATGGCTACACCTTC. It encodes CASSASGGEYGYTF.

This CDR3 reads CASGPTGELFF. CDR3 in DNA: TGCGCCAGCGGCCCCACCGGGGAGCTGTTTTTT. The chain is built from TRBV10-2 and TRBJ2-2; no clear D gene. CDR3 size: 11 residues. V dropped 8 bases and J dropped 4 bases, with 5 bases sitting between them. Germline V gives CDR1 WSHSY, CDR2 SAAADI.

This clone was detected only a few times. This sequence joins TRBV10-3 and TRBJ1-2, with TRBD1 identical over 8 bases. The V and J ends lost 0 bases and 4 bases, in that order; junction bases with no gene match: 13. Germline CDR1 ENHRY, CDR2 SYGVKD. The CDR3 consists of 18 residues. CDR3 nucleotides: TGTGCCATCAGTGAGTCTGAGGGACAGGAAGGATTCCTCTATGGCTACACCTTC. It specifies CAISESEGQEGFLYGYTF.

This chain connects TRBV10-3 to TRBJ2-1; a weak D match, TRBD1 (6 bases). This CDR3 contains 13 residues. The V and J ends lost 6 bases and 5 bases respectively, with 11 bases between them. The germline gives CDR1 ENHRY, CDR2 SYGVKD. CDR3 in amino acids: CAIRPGAHNEQFF. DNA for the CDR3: TGTGCCATCAGACCAGGGGCCCACAATGAGCAGTTCTTC.

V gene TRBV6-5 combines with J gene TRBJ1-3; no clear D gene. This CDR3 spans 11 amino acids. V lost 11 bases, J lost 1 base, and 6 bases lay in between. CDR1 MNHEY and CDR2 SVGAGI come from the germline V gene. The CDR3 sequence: CAARSGNTIYF. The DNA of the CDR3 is TGTGCCGCAAGGTCTGGAAACACCATATATTTT.

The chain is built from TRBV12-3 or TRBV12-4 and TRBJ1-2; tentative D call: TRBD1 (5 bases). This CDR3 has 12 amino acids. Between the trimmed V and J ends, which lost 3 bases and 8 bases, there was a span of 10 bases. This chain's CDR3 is CASSLGVGGYTF. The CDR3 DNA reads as TGTGCCAGCAGTTTGGGGGTAGGAGGCTACACCTTC.

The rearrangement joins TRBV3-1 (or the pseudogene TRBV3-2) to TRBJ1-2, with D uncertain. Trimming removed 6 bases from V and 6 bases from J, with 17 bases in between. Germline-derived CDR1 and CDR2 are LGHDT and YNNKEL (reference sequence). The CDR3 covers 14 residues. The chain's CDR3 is CASREIGEPNGYTF. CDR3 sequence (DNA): TGTGCCAGCAGGGAGATCGGGGAGCCAAATGGCTACACCTTC.

The CDR3 sequence is CASSFGNRETQYF. CDR3 sequence (DNA): TGTGCCAGCAGCTTCGGAAACCGGGAGACCCAGTACTTC. The chain employs TRBV11-2 and TRBJ2-5; unclear D gene. The V gene lost 3 bases and the J gene lost 5 bases, with 10 bases spanning the gap. The CDR3 loop spans 13 amino acids. In germline, CDR1 is SGHAT, CDR2 FQNNGV.

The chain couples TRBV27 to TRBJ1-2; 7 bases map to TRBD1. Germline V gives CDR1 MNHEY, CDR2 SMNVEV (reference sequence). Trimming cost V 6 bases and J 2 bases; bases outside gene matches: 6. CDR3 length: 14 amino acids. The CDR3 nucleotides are TGTGCCAGCAGAAAGACAGGGCCCAACTATGGCTACACCTTC. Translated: CASRKTGPNYGYTF.

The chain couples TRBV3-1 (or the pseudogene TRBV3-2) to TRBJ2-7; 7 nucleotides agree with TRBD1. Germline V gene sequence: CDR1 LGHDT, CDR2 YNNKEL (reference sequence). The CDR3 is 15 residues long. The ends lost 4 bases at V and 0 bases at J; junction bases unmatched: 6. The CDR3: CASSRDRAGSYEQYF. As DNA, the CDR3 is TGTGCCAGCAGCCGAGACAGGGCAGGCTCCTACGAGCAGTACTTC.

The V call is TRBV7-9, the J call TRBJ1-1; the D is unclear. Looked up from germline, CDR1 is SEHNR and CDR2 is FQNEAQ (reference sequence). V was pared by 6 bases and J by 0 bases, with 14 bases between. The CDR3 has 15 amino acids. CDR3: CASRGREALNTEAFF. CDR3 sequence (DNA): TGTGCCAGCAGGGGGAGGGAGGCTCTGAACACTGAAGCTTTCTTT.

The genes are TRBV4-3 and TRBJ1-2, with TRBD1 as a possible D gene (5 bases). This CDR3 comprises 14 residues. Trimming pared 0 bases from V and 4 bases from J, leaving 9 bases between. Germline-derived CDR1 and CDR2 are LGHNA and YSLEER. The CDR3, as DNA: TGCGCCAGCAGCCAAGATCCCGGGGCCTATGGCTACACCTTC. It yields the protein CASSQDPGAYGYTF.

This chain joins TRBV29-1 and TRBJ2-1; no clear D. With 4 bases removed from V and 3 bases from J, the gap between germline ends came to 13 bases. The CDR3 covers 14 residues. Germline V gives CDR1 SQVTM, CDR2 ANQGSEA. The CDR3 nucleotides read TGCAGCGTTGCAAACATATGGATCTACAATGAGCAGTTCTTC. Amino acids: CSVANIWIYNEQFF.

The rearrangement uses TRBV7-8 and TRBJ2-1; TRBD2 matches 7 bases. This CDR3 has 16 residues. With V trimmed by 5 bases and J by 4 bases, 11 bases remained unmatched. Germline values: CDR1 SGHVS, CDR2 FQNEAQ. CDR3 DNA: TGTGCCAGCAGCCTCAAAGGTGGGGGGGGTTACAATGAGCAGTTCTTC. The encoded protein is CASSLKGGGGYNEQFF.